This passage covers 10 T cell receptor beta chains from one sample sequenced in a study of blood T cell repertoires in COVID-19. The method was immunoSEQ multiplex PCR; TCRdb's version includes in-frame clones alone and lacks a portion of them. The profile shows under 150,000 clones, roughly 79% of them singletons. Sequenced: peripheral blood. All receptors derive from a human donor in a cohort sampled during active COVID-19.

This clone showed up just a few times. The J gene is TRBJ1-2, the V gene TRBV6-5; 8 nucleotides line up with TRBD1. Germline V gene lookup returns CDR1 MNHEY and CDR2 SVGAGI. The CDR3 runs to 14 residues. V lost 6 bases, J lost 4 bases, and 7 bases stayed unmatched. The CDR3: CASRTGALAYGYTF. Here the CDR3 DNA reads TGTGCCAGCAGGACAGGGGCCCTGGCCTATGGCTACACCTTC.

To note about this clone: One end of the junction varies from germline; a read error may be responsible. The CDR3 sequence is CASIWGGRTDEKLFF. CDR3 DNA sequence: TGTGCCAGCATCTGGGGGGGGCGAACTGATGAAAAACTGTTTTTT. The chain recombines TRBV6-5 with TRBJ1-4, with D perhaps TRBD1 (6 bases). Germline V lookup: CDR1 MNHEY, CDR2 SVGAGI. The CDR3 loop spans 15 amino acids.

This chain links TRBV6-5 with TRBJ1-1, with D perhaps TRBD1 (5 bases). V was pared by 9 bases and J by 3 bases, with 17 bases between. CDR1 MNHEY and CDR2 SVGAGI come from the germline V gene. The CDR3 covers 14 residues. CDR3 in amino acids: CASRHTFRDTEAFF. CDR3 in DNA: TGTGCCAGTAGACATACTTTCAGGGACACTGAAGCTTTCTTT.

The rearrangement links TRBV4-1 to TRBJ1-6, with TRBD1 identical over 7 bases. The CDR3 sequence is 16 residues long. From germline, CDR1 is MGHRA and CDR2 YSYEKL. The trim removed 5 bases at V and 5 bases at J, leaving 9 bases unmatched. The CDR3 loop is CASSKTGMVNNSPLHF. The CDR3 coding sequence is TGCGCCAGCAGCAAGACAGGGATGGTCAATAATTCACCCCTCCACTTT.

With regard to this clone: Germline and junction disagree at one end, which may indicate a read error. CDR3 coding DNA: TGTGCCAGCAGCACCACCCCCGGGACAGACTCTCTCTTC. Translation gives CASSTTPGTDSLF. The chain has TRBV7-2 and TRBJ1-2; 7 bases align to TRBD1. The CDR3 is 13 amino acids. Germline loops: CDR1 SGHTA, CDR2 FQGNSA. The whole variable domain, filled in from reference TRBV7-2 and TRBJ1-2, reads GAGVSQSPSNKVTEKGKDVELRCDPISGHTALYWYRQSLGQGLEFLIYFQGNSAPDKSGLPSDRFSAERTGGSVSTLTIQRTQQEDSAVYLCASSTTPGTDSLFGSGTRLTVV.

In this sample, this clone turned up many times. This chain connects TRBV6-6 to TRBJ1-3; 10 bases align to TRBD1. Unmatched junction bases numbered 2, after V lost 6 bases and J lost 3 bases. This CDR3 is built from 14 residues. Germline V gives CDR1 MNHNY, CDR2 SVGAGI (reference sequence). The CDR3 DNA sequence: TGTGCCAGCAGGACAGGGGGCCATGGAAACACCATATATTTT. It specifies CASRTGGHGNTIYF.

V is TRBV5-1 and J is TRBJ2-5; D remains ambiguous. This CDR3 region has 12 residues. CDR1 and CDR2 from the germline V gene are SGHRS and YFSETQ. V lost 4 bases and J 11 bases, leaving 15 bases between the germline ends. The CDR3 loop is CASSASGEPQYF. CDR3 DNA: TGCGCCAGCAGCGCTTCAGGCGAACCGCAGTACTTC.

CDR3 in DNA: TGTGCCAGCAGCTACCGGACTAGCGGGGGGTACAATGAGCAGTTCTTC. Encoded protein: CASSYRTSGGYNEQFF. V usage is TRBV7-9 and J usage is TRBJ2-1, with 14 bases fitting TRBD2. V dropped 4 bases and J dropped 4; count of bases not matched to a gene: 3. The germline gives CDR1 SEHNR, CDR2 FQNEAQ (reference sequence). The CDR3 totals 16 residues.

This clone has only a few counts. The chain links TRBV5-1 to TRBJ1-1; D possibly corresponds to TRBD1 (6 bases). In germline, CDR1 is SGHRS, CDR2 YFSETQ. V lost 4 bases to trimming and J lost 4 bases, with 14 bases between them. This CDR3 is 14 amino acids long. DNA for the CDR3: TGCGCCAGCAGCGTGGGACATCCAGGCACTGAAGCTTTCTTT. It is translated as CASSVGHPGTEAFF.

V gene TRBV27 combines with J gene TRBJ1-4; the D is unclear. The CDR3 has 18 residues. The germline V gene encodes CDR1 MNHEY and CDR2 SMNVEV (reference sequence). Trimming cost V 5 bases and J 0 bases, with 19 bases left between them. The CDR3 sequence is CASSPRTEMMSTNEKLFF. The CDR3 DNA reads as TGTGCCAGCAGTCCCCGCACAGAGATGATGTCAACTAATGAAAAACTGTTTTTT.